These 25 T cell receptor beta chains originate from one sample sequenced in a study of CD8+CD57+ T cells in acquired aplastic anemia. According to the study, genomic DNA was the template for TCR beta VDJ and CDR3 profiling. TCRdb passed the reads through MiXCR, listing each CDR3 protein once. The repertoire has 50,000 to 65,000 distinct CDR3 sequences, roughly 60% of them found once; the top ten carry roughly 16%. Selection for sequencing was limited to patients who had shown CD8+CD57+ cell expansion by flow cytometry. Sample: sorted CD4+, CD8+, or CD8+CD57+ T cells (not recorded which) from PBMCs. All receptors derive from a human donor with aplastic anemia.

Worth noting for this clonotype: The junction and the germline gene differ at one end; a read error may be behind it. This chain joins TRBV19 and TRBJ1-5; possible D gene TRBD1, 6 bases. The CDR3 covers 15 residues. Germline V gene lookup returns CDR1 LNHDA and CDR2 SQIVND (reference sequence). As DNA, the CDR3 is TGTGCCAGCAGTAGGACAGCCCTAAGCAATCAGCCCCAGCATTTT. Residues: CASSRTALSNQPQHF.

This clonotype was seen repeatedly, ten times or more. The chain carries TRBV6-5 and TRBJ2-3, with TRBD2 matching over 8 bases. Germline lookup yields CDR1 MNHEY and CDR2 SVGAGI. The CDR3 has 16 residues. V lost 4 bases to trimming and J lost 0 bases; unmatched junction nucleotides: 6. The CDR3, as DNA: TGTGCCAGCAGTTTCACTAGCGGAGGAAGCACAGATACGCAGTATTTT. Amino acids: CASSFTSGGSTDTQYF.

This clonotype was recorded at least ten times. This chain joins TRBV4-2 and TRBJ2-2, with 12 bases aligning to TRBD2. Germline loops: CDR1 LGHNA, CDR2 YNFKEQ. V shed 4 bases and J 5 bases; nucleotides not matched to a gene: 5. The CDR3 sequence is 16 residues long. The DNA for the CDR3 is TGTGCCAGCAGCCTCCGGACTAGCGGGGAGACCGGGGAGCTGTTTTTT. As protein: CASSLRTSGETGELFF.

This clonotype came up a few times. The V call is TRBV7-2, the J call TRBJ1-6, with D maybe TRBD1 (5 bases). V lost 3 bases to trimming and J lost 7 bases, with 7 bases between them. CDR3 length: 13 residues. The germline gives CDR1 SGHTA, CDR2 FQGNSA. This chain's CDR3 is CASSFPGNSPLHF. The CDR3, as DNA: TGTGCCAGCAGCTTCCCAGGGAATTCACCCCTCCACTTT.

The J gene is TRBJ2-7, the V gene TRBV20-1, with 9 bases fitting TRBD1. There are 11 residues in the CDR3. V lost 7 bases, J lost 6 bases, and 4 bases stayed unmatched. Germline assignment: CDR1 DFQATT and CDR2 SNEGSKA (reference sequence). The CDR3: CSVQGAGEQYF. For the CDR3, the DNA is TGCAGTGTACAGGGGGCGGGCGAGCAGTACTTC.

V and J are TRBV4-2 and TRBJ2-7; D is possibly TRBD1 (6 bases). Trimming shortened V by 0 bases and J by 7 bases, and 16 bases separated the two germline ends. Germline V gene lookup returns CDR1 LGHNA and CDR2 YNFKEQ. The CDR3 extends over 15 amino acids. CDR3 bases: TGTGCCAGCAGCCAAGAGGCTGCAGGGGACGATGAGCAGTACTTC. Translated: CASSQEAAGDDEQYF.

By share, this clonotype ranks as medium-sized (0.01 to 0.1%). The chain's CDR3 is CSVEVQGQLNTEAFF. The DNA for the CDR3 is TGCAGCGTTGAGGTCCAGGGACAGCTGAACACTGAAGCTTTCTTT. The V and J genes are TRBV29-1 and TRBJ1-1, with 7 bases fitting TRBD1. The germline V gene has CDR1 SQVTM and CDR2 ANQGSEA. There are 15 residues in the CDR3. V trimming: 3 bases; J trimming: 0 bases; junction bases outside the gene matches: 7.

The table lists this clonotype with many counts. The CDR3 region is CASSFQSSYNEQFF. DNA for the CDR3: TGTGCCAGCAGCTTCCAAAGCTCCTACAATGAGCAGTTCTTC. The genes are TRBV7-9 and TRBJ2-1; D gene uncertain. Germline lookup yields CDR1 SEHNR and CDR2 FQNEAQ (reference sequence). Trimming removed 3 bases from V and 0 bases from J, with 6 bases in between. The CDR3 contains 14 residues.

In its sample, this clonotype was seen many times. This chain's CDR3 is CASSQEKGAGELFF. CDR3 nucleotides: TGCGCCAGCAGCCAAGAGAAGGGGGCCGGGGAGCTGTTTTTT. V usage is TRBV4-1 and J usage is TRBJ2-2, with D possibly being TRBD1 (6 bases). Germline CDR1 MGHRA, CDR2 YSYEKL. The CDR3 is 14 amino acids. V was pared by 0 bases and J by 6 bases, with 8 bases between.

About this clonotype itself: The DNA is left out, because the CDR3 cannot be placed on it with certainty; the CDR3 is given as TCRdb lists it. The chain couples TRBV6-1 to TRBJ2-2; whether TRBD1, the table's D call, matches the DNA was not checked. Inclusive of both ends, the CDR3 amounts to 18 amino acids. The V gene's germline CDR1 is MNHNS and CDR2 SASEGT. This CDR3 is CACSARDLGGRSTGELFF.

The rearrangement joins TRBV9 to TRBJ2-1, with 13 positions matching TRBD2. The CDR3 has 16 amino acids. V was pared by 3 bases and J by 5 bases, with 5 bases of the junction left unmatched. Looked up from germline, CDR1 is SGDLS and CDR2 is YYNGEE. The CDR3 loop is CASSETSGGRNNEQFF. The CDR3 DNA is TGTGCCAGCAGCGAGACTAGCGGGGGGCGCAACAATGAGCAGTTCTTC.

This clonotype was seen just once. The chain links TRBV10-3 to TRBJ2-1; D is possibly TRBD1 (5 bases). The CDR3 runs to 15 residues. Trimming took off 4 bases at V and 8 bases at J, with 18 bases between the two ends. The germline V gene encodes CDR1 ENHRY and CDR2 SYGVKD. CDR3 protein: CAISGSSPTRDEQFF. The CDR3 region has the DNA TGTGCCATCAGTGGGTCGTCCCCAACCAGGGATGAGCAGTTCTTC.

This clonotype was detected a few times. The chain joins TRBV7-2 to TRBJ2-5; D is perhaps TRBD2 (6 bases). Germline V gene sequence: CDR1 SGHTA, CDR2 FQGNSA. The CDR3 contains 13 residues. The V end lost 8 bases, the J end lost 5 bases, and 15 bases lay between the germline ends. The CDR3, as DNA: TGTGCCAGCGGACACGGGGGTTACGAGACCCAGTACTTC. It translates to CASGHGGYETQYF.

The chain is built from TRBV24-1 and TRBJ1-1; 7 nucleotides agree with TRBD1. Germline V gene sequence: CDR1 KGHDR, CDR2 SFDVKD. This CDR3 has 15 residues. Germline trimming cut 4 bases from V and 7 bases from J; bases unmatched to any gene: 11. This chain's CDR3 is CATSDSTGEDIEAFF. The CDR3 nucleotides are TGTGCCACCAGTGACAGTACAGGGGAGGACATTGAAGCTTTCTTT.

This clonotype was seen ten or more times. The chain's CDR3 is CASSGVSTEAFF. In nucleotides, the CDR3 is TGTGCCAGCAGTGGGGTAAGCACTGAAGCTTTCTTT. The V gene is TRBV6-1, the J gene TRBJ1-1; D is ambiguous. Germline V CDR1 and CDR2: MNHNS, SASEGT. The CDR3 has 12 residues. V was pared by 4 bases and J by 4 bases, with 7 bases between.

The chain carries TRBV10-3 and TRBJ2-7; 9 bases map to TRBD1. After removal of 10 bases from V and 1 base from J, the junction contained 14 bases not matched to a gene. Germline lookup yields CDR1 ENHRY and CDR2 SYGVKD. The CDR3 is 16 amino acids. Written as DNA, the CDR3 is TGTGCCAGACAAAAAAGGGGGGACAGGGCTTCCTACGAGCAGTACTTC. Residues: CARQKRGDRASYEQYF.

The CDR3 nucleotides read TGTGCCAGCAGTGATCGGGCAGGGGGTTTGTATGAGCAGTTCTTC. This encodes CASSDRAGGLYEQFF. The chain employs TRBV25-1 and TRBJ2-1; 7 positions match TRBD1. Germline V gene lookup returns CDR1 MGHDK and CDR2 SYGVNS. Germline trimming cut 3 bases from V and 8 bases from J; bases unmatched to any gene: 10. The CDR3 has 15 amino acids.

This clonotype was detected a few times. Since a much larger clone is just one base distant, this may be a read error. No conserved phenylalanine or tryptophan is present at the end of the CDR3, so a read error is the likely explanation. The chain has TRBV12-3 or TRBV12-4 and TRBJ1-1; D remains unclear. CDR3 length equals 10 residues. Trimming took 3 bases from V and 7 from J, leaving 3 bases between them. The CDR3 region is CASSLGEAFL. DNA of the CDR3: TGTGCCAGCAGTTTGGGTGAAGCTTTCCTT.

This clonotype was detected many times. This rearrangement joins TRBV14 to TRBJ2-1, with D hard to call. Germline V gene data show CDR1 as SGHDN and CDR2 as FVKESK. Trimming stripped 5 bases from V and 8 bases from J, with 10 bases between. The CDR3 consists of 12 residues. The CDR3 DNA is TGTGCCAGCAGCTCACACAACGATGAGCAGTTCTTC. Residues: CASSSHNDEQFF.

This clonotype has a count of ten or more. This rearrangement joins TRBV5-5 to TRBJ2-7, with D perhaps assigned TRBD1 or TRBD2 (5 bases each). CDR1 and CDR2 (germline): SGHKS, YYEKEE (reference sequence). The CDR3 is made up of 14 amino acids. Trimming shortened V by 0 bases and J by 2 bases, and 9 bases separated the two germline ends. The CDR3 region has the DNA TGTGCCAGCAGCTTGGGGTTGGGGGCCTACGAGCAGTACTTC. Amino acids: CASSLGLGAYEQYF.

This clonotype is medium-sized (0.01 to 0.1%) in the sample. The rearrangement joins TRBV10-3 to TRBJ1-2; D gene uncertain. Deletions cut 4 bases from V and 0 bases from J, with 9 bases between. The CDR3 length is 14 residues. CDR1 is ENHRY and CDR2 is SYGVKD in the germline V gene. The CDR3 sequence is CAISVSGSNYGYTF. CDR3 in DNA: TGTGCCATCAGTGTGTCAGGATCTAACTATGGCTACACCTTC.

J is TRBJ2-2 and V is TRBV5-1; D unclear. The CDR3 is made up of 15 amino acids. Germline V lookup: CDR1 SGHRS, CDR2 YFSETQ. Trimming removed 4 bases at V and 5 bases at J, with 15 bases between. CDR3 DNA: TGCGCCAGCAGCCCCGGGTCGGCGCGGACCGGGGAGCTGTTTTTT. This translates into CASSPGSARTGELFF.

The chain recombines TRBV24-1 with TRBJ2-7; a weak D match, TRBD1 (6 bases). The CDR3 is made up of 15 amino acids. The germline V gene has CDR1 KGHDR and CDR2 SFDVKD. V was trimmed by 9 bases and J by 7 bases, leaving 24 bases between them. The CDR3 spells CATAKGPRQDGEQYV. CDR3 DNA sequence: TGTGCCACCGCGAAGGGGCCTAGACAGGATGGGGAGCAGTACGTC.

By proportion, this clonotype is medium-sized (0.01 to 0.1%). This chain uses TRBV7-9 with TRBJ2-7; D might be TRBD2 (6 bases). The length of the CDR3 is 12 residues. Trimming stripped 1 base from V and 7 bases from J, with 8 bases between. Per germline, CDR1 SEHNR and CDR2 FQNEAQ (reference sequence). This CDR3 reads CASSLGGREQYF. The CDR3 DNA reads as TGTGCCAGCAGCTTAGGGGGGAGGGAGCAGTACTTC.

The rearrangement uses TRBV3-1 and TRBJ2-7; D remains ambiguous. Trimming took off 4 bases at V and 5 bases at J, with 18 bases between the two ends. The germline V gene has CDR1 LGHDT and CDR2 YNNKEL (reference sequence). CDR3 length equals 15 residues. This CDR3 is CASSRVSRATHEQYF. CDR3 in DNA: TGTGCCAGCAGCCGCGTTAGTCGAGCGACCCACGAGCAGTACTTC.